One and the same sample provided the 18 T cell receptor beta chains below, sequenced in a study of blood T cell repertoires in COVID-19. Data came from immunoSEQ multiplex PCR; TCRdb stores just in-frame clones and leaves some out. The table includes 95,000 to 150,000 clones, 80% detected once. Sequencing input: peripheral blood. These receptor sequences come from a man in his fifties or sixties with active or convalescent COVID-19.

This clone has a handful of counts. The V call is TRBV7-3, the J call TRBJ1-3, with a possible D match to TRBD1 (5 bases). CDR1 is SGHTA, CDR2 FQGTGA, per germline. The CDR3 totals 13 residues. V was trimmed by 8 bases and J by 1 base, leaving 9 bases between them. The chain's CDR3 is CASAEGSGNTIYF. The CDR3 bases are TGTGCCAGCGCGGAGGGGTCTGGAAACACCATATATTTT.

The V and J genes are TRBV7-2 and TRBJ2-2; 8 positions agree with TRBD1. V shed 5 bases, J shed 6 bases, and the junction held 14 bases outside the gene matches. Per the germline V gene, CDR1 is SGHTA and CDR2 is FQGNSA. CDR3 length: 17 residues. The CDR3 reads CASSKGQGGSAPGELFF. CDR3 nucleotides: TGTGCCAGCAGCAAAGGACAGGGTGGTTCGGCACCCGGGGAGCTGTTTTTT.

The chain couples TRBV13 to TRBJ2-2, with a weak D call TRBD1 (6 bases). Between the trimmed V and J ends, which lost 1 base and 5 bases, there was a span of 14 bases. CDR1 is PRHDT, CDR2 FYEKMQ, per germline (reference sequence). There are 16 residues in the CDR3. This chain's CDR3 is CASSLEAGVVTGELFF. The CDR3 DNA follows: TGTGCCAGCAGCTTAGAGGCAGGGGTTGTAACCGGGGAGCTGTTTTTT.

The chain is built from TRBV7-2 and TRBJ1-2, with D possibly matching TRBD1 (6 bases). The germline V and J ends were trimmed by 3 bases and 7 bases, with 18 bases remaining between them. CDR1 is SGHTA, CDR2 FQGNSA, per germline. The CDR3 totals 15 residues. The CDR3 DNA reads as TGTGCCAGCAGCTTTGGAGGCCCTGGGGGGGCTGGCTACACCTTC. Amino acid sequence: CASSFGGPGGAGYTF.

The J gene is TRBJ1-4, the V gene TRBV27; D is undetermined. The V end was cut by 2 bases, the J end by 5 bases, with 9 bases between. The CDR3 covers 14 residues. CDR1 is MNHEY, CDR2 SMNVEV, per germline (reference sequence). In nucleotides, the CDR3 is TGTGCCAGCAGTTTAATTAGGGAGAATGAAAAACTGTTTTTT. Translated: CASSLIRENEKLFF.

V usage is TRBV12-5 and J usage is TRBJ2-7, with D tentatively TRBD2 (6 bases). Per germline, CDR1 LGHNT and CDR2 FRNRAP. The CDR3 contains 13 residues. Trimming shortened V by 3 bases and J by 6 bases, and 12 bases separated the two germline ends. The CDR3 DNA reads TGTGCTAGTGGTTTCGGCGGGAACACCGAGCAGTACTTC. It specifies CASGFGGNTEQYF. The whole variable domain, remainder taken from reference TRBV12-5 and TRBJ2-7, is DARVTQTPRHKVTEMGQEVTMRCQPILGHNTVFWYRQTMMQGLELLAYFRNRAPLDDSGMPKDRFSAEMPDATLATLKIQPSEPRDSAVYFCASGFGGNTEQYFGPGTRLTVT.

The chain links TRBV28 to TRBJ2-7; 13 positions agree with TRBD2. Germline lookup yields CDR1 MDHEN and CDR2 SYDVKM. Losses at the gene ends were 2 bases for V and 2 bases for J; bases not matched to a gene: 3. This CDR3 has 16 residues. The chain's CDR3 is CASSLTGTSGTYEQYF. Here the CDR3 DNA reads TGTGCCAGCAGTTTAACCGGGACTAGCGGGACCTACGAGCAGTACTTC.

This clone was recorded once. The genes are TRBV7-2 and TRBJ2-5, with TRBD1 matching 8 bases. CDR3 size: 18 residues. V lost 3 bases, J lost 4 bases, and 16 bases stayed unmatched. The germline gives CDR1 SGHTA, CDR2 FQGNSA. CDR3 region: CASSFLLGTGTGGETQYF. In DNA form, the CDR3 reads TGTGCCAGCAGCTTTCTTCTTGGGACCGGGACAGGTGGAGAGACCCAGTACTTC.

The CDR3 DNA is TGCGCCAGCAACAGGGGTGGGAGCACCGGGGAGCTGTTTTTT. Translating it yields CASNRGGSTGELFF. V and J are TRBV5-1 and TRBJ2-2; 7 nucleotides line up with TRBD1. The junction had 6 bases not matched to a gene; V was cut back by 6 bases and J by 4 bases. This CDR3 region has 14 residues. CDR1 and CDR2 from the germline V gene are SGHRS and YFSETQ. Complete variable domain (other parts from reference TRBV5-1 and TRBJ2-2): KAGVTQTPRYLIKTRGQQVTLSCSPISGHRSVSWYQQTPGQGLQFLFEYFSETQRNKGNFPGRFSGRQFSNSRSEMNVSTLELGDSALYLCASNRGGSTGELFFGEGSRLTVL.

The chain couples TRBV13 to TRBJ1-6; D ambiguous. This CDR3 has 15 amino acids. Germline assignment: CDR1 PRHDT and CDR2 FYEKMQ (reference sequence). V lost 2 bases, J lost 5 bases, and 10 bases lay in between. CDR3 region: CASSLSTRDNSPLHF. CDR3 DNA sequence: TGTGCCAGCAGCTTATCAACTAGGGATAATTCACCCCTCCACTTT. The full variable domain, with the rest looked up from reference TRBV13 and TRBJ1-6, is AAGVIQSPRHLIKEKRETATLKCYPIPRHDTVYWYQQGPGQDPQFLISFYEKMQSDKGSIPDRFSAQQFSDYHSELNMSSLELGDSALYFCASSLSTRDNSPLHFGNGTRLTVT.

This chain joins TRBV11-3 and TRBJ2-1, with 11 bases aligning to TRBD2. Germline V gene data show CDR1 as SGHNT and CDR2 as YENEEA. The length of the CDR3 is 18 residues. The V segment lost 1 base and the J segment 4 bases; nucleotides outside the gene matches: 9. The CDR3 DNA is TGTGCCAGCAGCTTAGGCCGACGGACTAGCGGGTCGTACAATGAGCAGTTCTTC. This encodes CASSLGRRTSGSYNEQFF.

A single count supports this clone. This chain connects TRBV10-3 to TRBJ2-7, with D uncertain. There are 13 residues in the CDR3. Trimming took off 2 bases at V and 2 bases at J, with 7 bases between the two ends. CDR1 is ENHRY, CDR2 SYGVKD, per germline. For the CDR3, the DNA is TGTGCCATCAGTGAGGTGGCAGCCTACGAGCAGTACTTC. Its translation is CAISEVAAYEQYF.

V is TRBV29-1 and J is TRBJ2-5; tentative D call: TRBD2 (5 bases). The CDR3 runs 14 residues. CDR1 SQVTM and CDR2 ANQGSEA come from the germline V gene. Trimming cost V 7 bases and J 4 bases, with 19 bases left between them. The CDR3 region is CSATTSRAVETQYF. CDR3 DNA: TGCAGCGCAACGACAAGTCGAGCGGTAGAGACCCAGTACTTC.

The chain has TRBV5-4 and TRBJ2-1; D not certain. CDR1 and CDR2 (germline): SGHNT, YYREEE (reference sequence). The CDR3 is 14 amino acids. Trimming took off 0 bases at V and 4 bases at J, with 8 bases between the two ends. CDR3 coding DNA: TGTGCCAGCAGCTTGGCCGAGGATTACAATGAGCAGTTCTTC. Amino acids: CASSLAEDYNEQFF. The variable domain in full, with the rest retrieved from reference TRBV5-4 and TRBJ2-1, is ETGVTQSPTHLIKTRGQQVTLRCSSQSGHNTVSWYQQALGQGPQFIFQYYREEENGRGNFPPRFSGLQFPNYSSELNVNALELDDSALYLCASSLAEDYNEQFFGPGTRLTVL.

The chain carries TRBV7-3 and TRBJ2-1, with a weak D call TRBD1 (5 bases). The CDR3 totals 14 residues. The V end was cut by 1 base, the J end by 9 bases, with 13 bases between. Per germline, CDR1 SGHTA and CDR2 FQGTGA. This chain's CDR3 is CASSLSRADGEQFF. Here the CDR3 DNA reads TGTGCCAGCAGCTTAAGCAGGGCGGATGGTGAGCAGTTCTTC.

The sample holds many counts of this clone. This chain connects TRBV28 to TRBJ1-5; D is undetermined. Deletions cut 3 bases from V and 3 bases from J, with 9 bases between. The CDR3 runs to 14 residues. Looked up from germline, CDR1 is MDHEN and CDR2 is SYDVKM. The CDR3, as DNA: TGTGCCAGCAGTTTTCGACAAACCAATCAGCCCCAGCATTTT. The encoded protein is CASSFRQTNQPQHF. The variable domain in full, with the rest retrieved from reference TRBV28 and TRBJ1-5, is DVKVTQSSRYLVKRTGEKVFLECVQDMDHENMFWYRQDPGLGLRLIYFSYDVKMKEKGDIPEGYSVSREKKERFSLILESASTNQTSMYLCASSFRQTNQPQHFGDGTRLSIL.

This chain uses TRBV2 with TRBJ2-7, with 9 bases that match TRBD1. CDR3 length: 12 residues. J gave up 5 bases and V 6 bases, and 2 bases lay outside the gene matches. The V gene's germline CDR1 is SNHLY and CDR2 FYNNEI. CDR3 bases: TGTGCCAGCAGCGGGGACAGGGACGAGCAGTACTTC. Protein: CASSGDRDEQYF.

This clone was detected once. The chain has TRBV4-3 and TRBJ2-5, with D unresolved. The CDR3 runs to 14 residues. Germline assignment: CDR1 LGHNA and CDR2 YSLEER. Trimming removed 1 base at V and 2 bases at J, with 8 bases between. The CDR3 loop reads CASSQGRVQETQYF. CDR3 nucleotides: TGCGCCAGCAGCCAAGGACGGGTTCAAGAGACCCAGTACTTC.